This T cell receptor beta chain was profiled in a study of blood T cell repertoires in COVID-19. Study-wide background: Samples came from the United States, Italy and Spain, spanning acute and convalescent COVID-19. PBMCs, B-cell-depleted T cells, or T cells were the source of the cDNA or gDNA that made up the material.

CDR1 SEHNR and CDR2 FQNEAQ come from the germline V gene (reference sequence). Trimming pared 1 base from V and 3 bases from J, leaving 6 bases between. The CDR3 length is 13 residues. Authors' processing steps: The assay estimated nucleated cells by amplifying reference gene primers. Here immunoSEQ multiplex PCR was the method, and the copy in TCRdb shows in-frame clones only, minus some. The DNA was the basis for D and trimming; V, J and clone size are from that table. The table lists 60,000 to 75,000 clones, 82% of them singletons. This chain uses TRBV7-9 with TRBJ1-2; D is unclear. Sequenced input: peripheral blood. The receptor's source is a human donor in a cohort sampled during active COVID-19. CDR3 region: CASSLGQDYGYTF. Written as DNA, the CDR3 is TGTGCCAGCAGCTTAGGGCAAGACTATGGCTACACCTTC.